These 27 T cell receptor beta chains came from one sample sequenced in a study of T cell repertoires in cytomegalovirus infection. TCRdb used MiXCR to reprocess the reads, holding one entry per CDR3 protein. The sample includes about 400,000 distinct CDR3 sequences, nearly 35% of them seen just once. These receptors' targets are unknown. The input for sequencing was cultured PBMCs, taken from culture after CMV antigen stimulation. Every receptor here comes from a human donor in good health (CMV status not recorded). Some clones in this sample may be carry-over from other donors' samples.

This chain's CDR3 is CASSIMDINYGYTF. CDR3 in DNA: TGTGCCAGTAGTATAATGGATATTAACTATGGCTACACCTTC. The chain joins TRBV19 to TRBJ1-2; D is ambiguous. CDR1 and CDR2 from the germline V gene are LNHDA and SQIVND (reference sequence). This CDR3 spans 14 amino acids. The V end lost 2 bases, the J end lost 1 base, and 8 bases lay between the germline ends.

This clonotype has ten or more counts. The chain recombines TRBV7-8 with TRBJ2-1; 7 bases fit TRBD2. Germline CDR1 reads SGHVS; CDR2 reads FQNEAQ. This CDR3 spans 16 amino acids. V lost 1 base to trimming and J lost 6 bases; unmatched junction nucleotides: 9. In DNA form, the CDR3 reads TGTGCCAGCAGCTTAGGATGGCTAGCGGAGGCCAATGAGCAGTTCTTC. Translated, it gives CASSLGWLAEANEQFF.

The chain carries TRBV5-1 and TRBJ1-2, with 9 bases identical to TRBD1. Trimming removed 7 bases from V and 8 bases from J; junction bases left unmatched: 3. Germline V lookup: CDR1 SGHRS, CDR2 YFSETQ. The CDR3 contains 11 residues. CDR3 amino acids: CASRQGGGYTF. CDR3 nucleotide sequence: TGCGCCAGCCGACAGGGGGGCGGCTACACCTTC.

The chain combines TRBV6-5 with TRBJ2-7; D might be TRBD1 or TRBD2, each matching 5 bases. This CDR3 has 15 residues. Germline V gene sequence: CDR1 MNHEY, CDR2 SVGAGI. V gave up 5 bases and J gave up 1 base, with 15 bases separating them. The CDR3 nucleotides are TGTGCCAGCAGTCACAACCGGGACGGGTCCTACGAGCAGTACTTC. It is translated as CASSHNRDGSYEQYF.

The chain combines TRBV3-1 with TRBJ2-3; a possible D gene is TRBD2 (9 bases). The V and J ends lost 8 bases and 6 bases respectively, with 36 bases between them. The CDR3 sequence is 20 residues long. Germline loops: CDR1 LGHDT, CDR2 YNNKEL (reference sequence). This CDR3 reads CASQTADREKESGRRDTQYF. CDR3 sequence (DNA): TGTGCCAGCCAGACAGCGGACAGGGAGAAGGAGAGCGGGAGGCGGGATACGCAGTATTTT.

This clonotype was seen ten or more times. In DNA form, the CDR3 reads TGTGCCAGCAGCGTCGACAGGGCCATCGGGACAGATACGCAGTATTTT. Its protein product is CASSVDRAIGTDTQYF. The chain uses TRBV7-2 and TRBJ2-3; 7 bases align to TRBD1. The germline CDR1 and CDR2 sequences are SGHTA and FQGNSA. The CDR3 has 16 residues. Trimming at V came to 5 bases and at J to 3 bases, leaving 11 bases not matched to a gene.

The chain combines TRBV28 with TRBJ1-5, with 9 bases aligning to TRBD1. CDR1 and CDR2 from the germline V gene are MDHEN and SYDVKM. The trim removed 5 bases at V and 6 bases at J, leaving 11 bases unmatched. This CDR3 contains 16 residues. DNA for the CDR3: TGTGCCAGCAGTCCGGGACAGGGCTGGTTTTTTCAGCCCCAGCATTTT. Its protein is CASSPGQGWFFQPQHF. Based on the CDR3 plus reference TRBV28 and TRBJ1-5, the full variable domain is DVKVTQSSRYLVKRTGEKVFLECVQDMDHENMFWYRQDPGLGLRLIYFSYDVKMKEKGDIPEGYSVSREKKERFSLILESASTNQTSMYLCASSPGQGWFFQPQHFGDGTRLSIL.

The chain couples TRBV19 to TRBJ2-7, with 9 bases fitting TRBD1. Unmatched junction bases numbered 6, after V lost 4 bases and J lost 2 bases. The CDR3 runs to 15 residues. Germline lookup yields CDR1 LNHDA and CDR2 SQIVND (reference sequence). In nucleotides, the CDR3 is TGTGCCAGTAGTACCGGGACAGGGAGGCCCTACGAGCAGTACTTC. Its translation is CASSTGTGRPYEQYF.

This rearrangement joins TRBV11-2 to TRBJ2-1; possibly TRBD1 for D (6 bases). Trimming removed 3 bases at V and 1 base at J, with 16 bases between. From germline, CDR1 is SGHAT and CDR2 FQNNGV. There are 17 residues in the CDR3. CDR3: CASSLYQGSWSYNEQFF. In nucleotides, the CDR3 is TGTGCCAGCAGCTTGTACCAGGGGAGCTGGTCCTACAATGAGCAGTTCTTC.

This sequence joins TRBV12-3 or TRBV12-4 and TRBJ2-7, with 8 bases matching TRBD2. The CDR3 loop spans 15 amino acids. V dropped 0 bases and J dropped 0; count of bases not matched to a gene: 1. The CDR3 DNA reads as TGTGCCAGCAGTTTAGCAGCGGGAGCCTCCTACGAGCAGTACTTC. Translation: CASSLAAGASYEQYF.

This clonotype was recorded at least ten times. This sequence joins TRBV7-2 and TRBJ2-5; 11 bases map to TRBD2. The CDR3 is 16 amino acids. In germline, CDR1 is SGHTA, CDR2 FQGNSA. Trimming took 3 bases from V and 8 from J; bases not matched to a gene: 11. The CDR3 DNA sequence: TGTGCCAGCAGCTTCACTAGCGGGAGCCGGGCCCCAACCCAGTACTTC. The encoded protein is CASSFTSGSRAPTQYF.

This clonotype was recorded many times. The chain joins TRBV7-2 to TRBJ2-7, with TRBD1 identical over 7 bases. The trim removed 5 bases at V and 0 bases at J, leaving 16 bases unmatched. Germline V CDR1 and CDR2: SGHTA, FQGNSA. This CDR3 comprises 18 residues. In DNA, the CDR3 is TGTGCCAGCAGCCTATTAATAGGAAACAGGGGAAGCTCCTACGAGCAGTACTTC. Its protein product is CASSLLIGNRGSSYEQYF.

The genes are TRBV29-1 and TRBJ2-2, with 11 bases identical to TRBD2. Trimming at V came to 7 bases and at J to 4 bases, leaving 14 bases not matched to a gene. Germline V gene lookup returns CDR1 SQVTM and CDR2 ANQGSEA. The CDR3 has 17 amino acids. The CDR3 nucleotides read TGCAGCGCATCGGGACTAGCGGTAGAATTAGGCACCGGGGAGCTGTTTTTT. Protein product: CSASGLAVELGTGELFF.

The chain joins TRBV7-3 to TRBJ2-1, with 10 nucleotides matching TRBD2. Germline V gene sequence: CDR1 SGHTA, CDR2 FQGTGA. The CDR3 totals 17 residues. J gave up 7 bases and V 3 bases, and 12 bases lay outside the gene matches. The CDR3 bases are TGTGCCAGCAGCTTGGTCCCCGCTAGCGGGAGTATTAATGAGCAGTTCTTC. It is translated as CASSLVPASGSINEQFF.

CDR3 in DNA: TGTGCCAGCAGTTCAAGACGCTTCTACCAAGAGACCCAGTACTTC. Protein product: CASSSRRFYQETQYF. The V call is TRBV6-2 or TRBV6-3, the J call TRBJ2-5, with unresolved D. CDR3 length: 15 amino acids. Germline-derived CDR1 and CDR2 are MNHEY and SVGEGT. V lost 4 bases and J lost 0, with 12 bases in between.

This clonotype was counted only a few times. The chain links TRBV4-1 to TRBJ2-1, with D unclear. The CDR3 totals 13 residues. V lost 0 bases, J lost 10 bases, and 10 bases lay in between. Germline V gene lookup returns CDR1 MGHRA and CDR2 YSYEKL. CDR3 sequence: CASSQDQAREQFF. The CDR3 DNA reads TGCGCCAGCAGCCAAGATCAGGCTAGGGAGCAGTTCTTC.

The V and J genes are TRBV6-2 or TRBV6-3 and TRBJ1-5; no clear D. There are 12 residues in the CDR3. V gave up 6 bases and J gave up 4 bases, with 7 bases separating them. Germline V gene lookup returns CDR1 MNHEY and CDR2 SVGEGT. CDR3: CASRTGNQPQHF. The CDR3 region has the DNA TGTGCCAGCAGGACGGGTAATCAGCCCCAGCATTTT.

The chain joins TRBV12-3 or TRBV12-4 to TRBJ1-5; 11 bases fit TRBD1. V lost 6 bases, J lost 6 bases, and 4 bases stayed unmatched. The CDR3 is made up of 14 amino acids. The chain's CDR3 is CASRDRGQVQPQHF. CDR3 in DNA: TGTGCCAGCAGGGACAGGGGGCAGGTTCAGCCCCAGCATTTT.

This chain joins TRBV5-1 and TRBJ2-1, with D perhaps TRBD1 or TRBD2 (7 bases each). Trimming removed 0 bases from V and 8 bases from J, with 15 bases in between. The CDR3 runs to 15 residues. From germline, CDR1 is SGHRS and CDR2 YFSETQ. The CDR3 DNA reads TGCGCCAGCAGCTTGGCAGGGGGGGGAGTCTATGAGCAGTTCTTC. It codes for CASSLAGGGVYEQFF.

This clonotype has only one observation. The chain combines TRBV12-3 or TRBV12-4 with TRBJ2-7; 7 nucleotides match TRBD1. V shed 6 bases, J shed 4 bases, and the junction held 6 bases outside the gene matches. The CDR3 runs 13 residues. The CDR3 DNA reads as TGTGCCAGCAGCCCCCAGACAGGGTACGAGCAGTACTTC. As protein: CASSPQTGYEQYF.

This clonotype was seen many times. The chain joins TRBV11-2 to TRBJ2-4; D not certain. The CDR3 sequence is 17 residues long. From germline, CDR1 is SGHAT and CDR2 FQNNGV. Trimming shortened V by 0 bases and J by 1 base, and 13 bases separated the two germline ends. The CDR3 here is CASSLDPSHPAKNIQYF. CDR3 bases: TGTGCCAGCAGCTTAGATCCAAGTCATCCGGCCAAAAACATTCAGTACTTC.

A few counts support this clonotype. The chain is built from TRBV7-9 and TRBJ2-5; D is unclear. V lost 2 bases and J lost 0, with 7 bases in between. CDR1 and CDR2 from the germline V gene are SEHNR and FQNEAQ (reference sequence). CDR3 length equals 14 residues. CDR3 sequence reads: CASSLRVDQETQYF. CDR3 in DNA: TGTGCCAGCAGCTTAAGGGTCGACCAAGAGACCCAGTACTTC.

This clonotype was picked up a small number of times. This rearrangement joins TRBV20-1 to TRBJ2-5, with D unclear. CDR3 size: 12 residues. CDR1 and CDR2 from the germline V gene are DFQATT and SNEGSKA (reference sequence). V dropped 2 bases and J dropped 0 bases, with 4 bases sitting between them. The DNA of the CDR3 is TGCAGTGCTAGACCGTACCAAGAGACCCAGTACTTC. This translates into CSARPYQETQYF.

This clonotype was seen a handful of times. The V call is TRBV4-1, the J call TRBJ1-4; D is perhaps TRBD1 (5 bases). Trimming removed 1 base from V and 8 bases from J, with 11 bases in between. The CDR3 is 14 residues long. Germline V gene data show CDR1 as MGHRA and CDR2 as YSYEKL. The CDR3, as DNA: TGCGCCAGCAGCCAAGCAAGGGGTCGAGAAAAACTGTTTTTT. Its protein is CASSQARGREKLFF.

V gene TRBV4-3 combines with J gene TRBJ1-4, with 10 nucleotides matching TRBD1. Germline V gives CDR1 LGHNA, CDR2 YSLEER. The CDR3 length is 16 residues. With 5 bases clipped from V and 6 bases from J, the junction kept 9 bases outside the gene matches. The CDR3 here is CASSRSPTGGYEKLFF. The CDR3 region has the DNA TGCGCCAGCAGCAGAAGCCCGACAGGGGGCTATGAAAAACTGTTTTTT.

The CDR3 spells CRKPTGTDPYEQYV. CDR3 nucleotides: TGCAGGAAGCCTACCGGGACAGACCCCTACGAGCAGTACGTC. The gene calls are TRBV20-1 and TRBJ2-7; 7 bases fit TRBD1. Germline V gives CDR1 DFQATT, CDR2 SNEGSKA (reference sequence). The CDR3 runs 14 residues.

V and J are TRBV11-3 and TRBJ1-2; D gene ambiguous. Trimming cost V 4 bases and J 4 bases, with 16 bases left between them. The CDR3 has 15 residues. From germline, CDR1 is SGHNT and CDR2 YENEEA. The CDR3 spells CASSSRPEDSYGYTF. Here the CDR3 DNA reads TGTGCCAGCAGCTCCCGACCCGAGGATTCCTATGGCTACACCTTC.